This record looks at one T cell receptor beta chain sequence and its context. The antigen remains unidentified. These data come from a study of shared clonotypes between healthy human individuals. An even split of each subset's genomic DNA across several immunoSEQ plates was performed. Repertoires were generated with immunoSEQ multiplex PCR, while TCRdb's copy carries only in-frame clones and drops some. The data contain approximately 2.3 million clones, 90% to 95% of them singletons. Memory CD4+ cells were the fraction left after CD45RA+ naive selection. Overall study findings and caveats: Several donors held 5% to 5.5% of naive CD4 clonotypes in common. The rarefaction results pointed to incomplete sorted-subset sequencing despite large depth.

V was cut by 0 bases and J by 5 bases, with 10 bases left in between. Germline CDR1 and CDR2: ENHRY and SYGVKD. The length of the CDR3 is 15 residues. The chain couples TRBV10-3 to TRBJ1-4, with D tentatively TRBD1 (5 bases). This receptor was taken from a man aged 18 to 29 in good health. Some clones in this sample may be carry-over from other donors' samples. The sample consisted of naive CD4+ T cells from PBMCs. The subset denotes: CD45RA+ positively selected. CDR3 in DNA: TGTGCCATCAGTGAGTCGCAGGGACGGAATGAAAAACTGTTTTTT. Its translation: CAISESQGRNEKLFF.